This T cell receptor beta chain is drawn from a study of control samples from healthy donors and cancer patients (TCRdb year 2020). Libraries came from the immunoSEQ multiplex PCR assay. TCRdb retrieved this table from immuneACCESS and kept in-frame rearrangements only. Not all clones are present; in checked studies, unresolved V genes account for under half, and no reason is known for the remainder. This sample holds 65,000 to 90,000 clones; 85% to 95% were observed only once. Approximately 2.5% of the sample is held by the ten biggest clonotypes. As regards this clone: The specificity of this receptor is unknown. Base qualities are not recorded, but no much larger clone differs from it by a single base.

CDR1 and CDR2 are read off the germline V gene as SGHRS and YFSETQ. The CDR3, cysteine through phenylalanine, is 16 amino acids long. Only the CDR3 DNA is retained, 48 bases long and in frame from the first base. V is shortened by 0 bases, J by 0 bases, and the region joining them spans 9 bases. The origin of this receptor is a woman in her twenties or thirties in good health. The receptor chain draws on TRBV5-1 and TRBJ2-2, with TRBD2 tentatively as D gene (6 bases match). Sample: blood. CDR3 region: CASSLATGANTGELFF. The DNA is as follows: TGCGCCAGCAGCTTGGCTACGGGAGCGAACACCGGGGAGCTGTTTTTT.